This TCR beta chain was sequenced in a study of chemoradiotherapy in HPV16-positive cancers. Study context: A couple of HPV16-positive patients' cells yielded candidate HPV-specific clones and common motifs. Study-wide results and caveats: HPV-responsive T-cell expansion during chemoradiotherapy was linked to improved recurrence-free survival in HPV16-positive patients. Candidate HPV-specific clones and E7-related TCR motifs grew in tumor during treatment.

Over chemoradiotherapy, repertoires were sampled more than once. As to this clone: The target antigen is unknown.

Germline CDR1 MNHEY, CDR2 SMNVEV (reference sequence). V was shortened by 0 bases and J by 4 bases, with 6 bases between the two germline ends. The CDR3 covers 13 residues. Assay: immunoSEQ multiplex PCR; the TCRdb copy retains only in-frame clones and omits some. The repertoire has under 50,000 clones, 75% to 85% of them found once; the top ten carry under 5.5%. The receptor comes from a human donor with HPV-associated anogenital cancer. Source: blood, taken from a patient who underwent chemoradiotherapy. V gene TRBV27 combines with J gene TRBJ1-2, with unresolved D. The CDR3 DNA is TGTGCCAGCAGTTTATCCAGGACCTATGGCTACACCTTC. Translating it yields CASSLSRTYGYTF.